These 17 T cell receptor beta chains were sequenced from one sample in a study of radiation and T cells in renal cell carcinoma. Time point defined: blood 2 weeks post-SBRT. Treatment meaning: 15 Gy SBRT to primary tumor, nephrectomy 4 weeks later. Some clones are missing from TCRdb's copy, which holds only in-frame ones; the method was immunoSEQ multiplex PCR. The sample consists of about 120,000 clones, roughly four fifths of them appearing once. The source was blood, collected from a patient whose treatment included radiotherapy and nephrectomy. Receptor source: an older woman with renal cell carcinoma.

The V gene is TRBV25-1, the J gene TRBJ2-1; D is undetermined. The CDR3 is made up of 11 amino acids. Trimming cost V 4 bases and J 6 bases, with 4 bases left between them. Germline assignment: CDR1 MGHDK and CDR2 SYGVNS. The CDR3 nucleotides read TGTGCCAGCAGTGTACGCAATGAGCAGTTCTTC. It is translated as CASSVRNEQFF.

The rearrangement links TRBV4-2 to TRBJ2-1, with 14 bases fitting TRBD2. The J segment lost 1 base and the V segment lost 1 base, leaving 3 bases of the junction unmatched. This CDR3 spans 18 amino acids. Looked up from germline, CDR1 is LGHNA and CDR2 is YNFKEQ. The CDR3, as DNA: TGTGCCAGCAGCCAAGGGACTAGCGGGGGGCCTTCCTACAATGAGCAGTTCTTC. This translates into CASSQGTSGGPSYNEQFF.

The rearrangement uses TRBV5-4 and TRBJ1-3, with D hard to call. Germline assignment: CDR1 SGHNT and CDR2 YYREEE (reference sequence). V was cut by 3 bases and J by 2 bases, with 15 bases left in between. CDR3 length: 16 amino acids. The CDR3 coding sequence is TGTGCCAGCAGCTCATTCTCCCCGGGTGCTGGAAACACCATATATTTT. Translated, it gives CASSSFSPGAGNTIYF.

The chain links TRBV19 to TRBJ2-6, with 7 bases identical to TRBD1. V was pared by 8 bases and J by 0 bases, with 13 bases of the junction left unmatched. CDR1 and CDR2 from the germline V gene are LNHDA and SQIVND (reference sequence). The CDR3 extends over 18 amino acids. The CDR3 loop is CASRRDSNSYSGANVLTF. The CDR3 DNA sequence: TGTGCCAGTCGCCGGGACAGCAATTCTTACTCTGGGGCCAACGTCCTGACTTTC.

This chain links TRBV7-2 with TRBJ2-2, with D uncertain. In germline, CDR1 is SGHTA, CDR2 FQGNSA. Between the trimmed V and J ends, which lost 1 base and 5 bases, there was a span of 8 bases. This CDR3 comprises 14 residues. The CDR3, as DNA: TGTGCCAGCAGCTTAGGCCCGGCGACCGGGGAGCTGTTTTTT. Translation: CASSLGPATGELFF.

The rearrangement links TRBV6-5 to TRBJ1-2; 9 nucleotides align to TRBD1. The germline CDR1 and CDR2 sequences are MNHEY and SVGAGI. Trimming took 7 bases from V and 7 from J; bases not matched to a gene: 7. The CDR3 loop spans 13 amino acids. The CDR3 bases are TGTGCCAGCAATACCGGGACAGGGTTTGGCTACACCTTC. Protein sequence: CASNTGTGFGYTF.

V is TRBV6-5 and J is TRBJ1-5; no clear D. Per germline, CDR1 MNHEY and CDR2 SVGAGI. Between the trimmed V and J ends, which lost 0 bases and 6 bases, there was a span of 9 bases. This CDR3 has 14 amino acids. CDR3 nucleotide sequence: TGTGCCAGCAGTTACTCGGGAGGCAGTCAGCCCCAGCATTTT. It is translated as CASSYSGGSQPQHF.

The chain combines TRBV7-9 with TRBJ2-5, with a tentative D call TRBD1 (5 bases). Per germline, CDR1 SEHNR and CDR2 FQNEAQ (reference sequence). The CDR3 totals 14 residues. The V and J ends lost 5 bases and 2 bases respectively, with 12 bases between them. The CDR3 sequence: CASSAFQGQETQYF. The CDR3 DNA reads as TGTGCCAGCAGCGCGTTTCAGGGTCAAGAGACCCAGTACTTC.

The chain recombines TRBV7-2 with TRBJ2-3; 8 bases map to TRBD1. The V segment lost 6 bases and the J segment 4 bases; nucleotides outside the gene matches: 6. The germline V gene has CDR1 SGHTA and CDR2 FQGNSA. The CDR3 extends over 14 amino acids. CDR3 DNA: TGTGCCAGCAGTCATACAGGGGGGCCAGATACGCAGTATTTT. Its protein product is CASSHTGGPDTQYF.

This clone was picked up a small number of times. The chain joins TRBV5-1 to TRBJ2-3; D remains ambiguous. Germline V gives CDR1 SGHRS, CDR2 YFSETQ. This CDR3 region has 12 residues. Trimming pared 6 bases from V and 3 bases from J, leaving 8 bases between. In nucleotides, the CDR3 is TGCGCCAGCAATCTAGGGACAGATACGCAGTATTTT. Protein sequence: CASNLGTDTQYF.

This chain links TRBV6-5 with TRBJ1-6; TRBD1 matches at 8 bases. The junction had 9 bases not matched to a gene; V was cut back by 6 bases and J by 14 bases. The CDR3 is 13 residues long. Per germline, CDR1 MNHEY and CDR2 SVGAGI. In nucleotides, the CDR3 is TGTGCCAGCAGGCGCGGACAGGGCCGAACCCTCCACTTT. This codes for CASRRGQGRTLHF.

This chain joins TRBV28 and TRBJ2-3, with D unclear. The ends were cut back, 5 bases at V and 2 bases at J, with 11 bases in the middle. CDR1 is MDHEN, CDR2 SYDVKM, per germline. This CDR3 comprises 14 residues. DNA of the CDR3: TGTGCCAGCAGTGCGAGCCGGGTCACAGATACGCAGTATTTT. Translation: CASSASRVTDTQYF.

CDR3 sequence reads: CASSSERGRVHNEKLFF. Here the CDR3 DNA reads TGTGCCAGCAGTTCTGAAAGAGGACGGGTTCATAATGAAAAACTGTTTTTT. The V call is TRBV28, the J call TRBJ1-4; D not resolved. CDR1 and CDR2 from the germline V gene are MDHEN and SYDVKM. Trimming removed 4 bases at V and 4 bases at J, with 19 bases between. The CDR3 spans 17 residues.

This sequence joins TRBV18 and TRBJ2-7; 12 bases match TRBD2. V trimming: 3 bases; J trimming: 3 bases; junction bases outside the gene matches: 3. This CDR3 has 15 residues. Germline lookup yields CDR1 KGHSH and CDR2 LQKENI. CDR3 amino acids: CASSPTSGSVYEQYF. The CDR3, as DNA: TGTGCCAGCTCACCGACTAGCGGGAGTGTCTACGAGCAGTACTTC. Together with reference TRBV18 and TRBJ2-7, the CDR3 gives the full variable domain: NAGVMQNPRHLVRRRGQEARLRCSPMKGHSHVYWYRQLPEEGLKFMVYLQKENIIDESGMPKERFSAEFPKEGPSILRIQQVVRGDSAAYFCASSPTSGSVYEQYFGPGTRLTVT.

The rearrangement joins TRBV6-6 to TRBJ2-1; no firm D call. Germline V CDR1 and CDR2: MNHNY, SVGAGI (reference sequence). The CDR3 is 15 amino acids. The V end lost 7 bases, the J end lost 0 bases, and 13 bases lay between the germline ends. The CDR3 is CASTDWLLSYNEQFF. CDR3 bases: TGTGCCAGCACCGACTGGCTGCTCTCCTACAATGAGCAGTTCTTC.

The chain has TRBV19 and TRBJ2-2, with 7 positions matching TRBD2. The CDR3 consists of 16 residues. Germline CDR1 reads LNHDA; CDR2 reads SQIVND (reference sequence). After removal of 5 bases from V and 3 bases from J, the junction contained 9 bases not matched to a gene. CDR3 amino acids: CASSPAQAGDTGELFF. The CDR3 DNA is TGTGCCAGTAGTCCCGCTCAGGCGGGGGACACCGGGGAGCTGTTTTTT.

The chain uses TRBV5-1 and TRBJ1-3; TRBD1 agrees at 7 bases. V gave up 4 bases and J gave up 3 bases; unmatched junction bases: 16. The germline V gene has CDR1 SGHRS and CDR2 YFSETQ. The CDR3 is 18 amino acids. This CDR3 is CASSPRGGTDNLGNTIYF. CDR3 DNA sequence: TGCGCCAGCAGCCCCCGCGGGGGGACAGATAACCTTGGAAACACCATATATTTT.